This T cell receptor beta chain was recorded in a study of blood T cell repertoires in COVID-19. Looking at the study overall: Sample material is recorded as cDNA or gDNA derived from T cells, B-cell-depleted T cells, or PBMCs.

Sequenced by immunoSEQ multiplex PCR; TCRdb stores in-frame clones only, minus some. The sample holds about 300,000 clones, 70% to 90% seen once. Residents of about two dozen US areas, aged about 18 to 95 years, made up the participants. Cohort 3 donors were reported recovered after two negative PCRs, clearance, or symptom resolution. Sequencing was done on a sample of PBMCs or T cells enriched from blood (not recorded which). The TCR originated in a man aged 25-40 years who had recovered from COVID-19.

CDR3 in amino acids: CASSPPGQRNTEAFF. The DNA for the CDR3 is TGTGCCAGCAGTCCCCCCGGACAGAGGAACACTGAAGCTTTCTTT. This chain connects TRBV6-5 to TRBJ1-1; weak D call: TRBD1 (6 bases). V was cut by 5 bases and J by 1 base, with 14 bases left in between. The germline CDR1 and CDR2 sequences are MNHEY and SVGAGI. CDR3 length: 15 residues.